Sequencing of this T cell receptor beta chain was carried out in a study of blood T cell repertoires in COVID-19. Study details: Both acute and convalescent COVID-19 samples were obtained from the United States, Italy and Spain.

This CDR3 has 13 amino acids. The germline V and J ends were trimmed by 0 bases and 4 bases, with 7 bases remaining between them. CDR1 and CDR2 from the germline V gene are SEHNR and FQNEAQ (reference sequence). Per the original data handling: The assay estimated nucleated cells by amplifying reference gene primers. Libraries were prepared by immunoSEQ multiplex PCR; TCRdb keeps only in-frame clonotypes and omits some of them. V and J calls and clone size come straight from that table; D and trimming were deduced from the DNA. The table records hundreds of thousands of clones, 80% to 90% of them present only once. Seattle researchers signed up patients amid active infection and tracked them longitudinally.

The sequence derives from a woman in her sixties or seventies with COVID-19, enrolled during active disease. The chain carries TRBV7-9 and TRBJ2-7; D is uncertain. The sample comprised peripheral blood. The CDR3 DNA follows: TGTGCCAGCAGCTTAGCGGCGGAATACGAGCAGTACTTC. This sequence encodes CASSLAAEYEQYF.